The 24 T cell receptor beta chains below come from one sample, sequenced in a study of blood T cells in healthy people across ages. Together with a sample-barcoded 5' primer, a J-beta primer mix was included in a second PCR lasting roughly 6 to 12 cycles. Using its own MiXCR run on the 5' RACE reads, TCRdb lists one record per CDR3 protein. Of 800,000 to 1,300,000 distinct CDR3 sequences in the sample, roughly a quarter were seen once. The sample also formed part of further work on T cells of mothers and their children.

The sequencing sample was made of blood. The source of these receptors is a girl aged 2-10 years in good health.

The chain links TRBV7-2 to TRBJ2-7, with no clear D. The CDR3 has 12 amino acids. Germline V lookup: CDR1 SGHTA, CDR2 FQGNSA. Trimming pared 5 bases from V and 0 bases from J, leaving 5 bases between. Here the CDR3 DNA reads TGTACCAGCAGCCCAAGCTCCTACGAGCAGTACTTC. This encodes CTSSPSSYEQYF. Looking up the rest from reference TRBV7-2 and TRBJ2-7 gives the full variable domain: GAGVSQSPSNKVTEKGKDVELRCDPISGHTALYWYRQSLGQGLEFLIYFQGNSAPDKSGLPSDRFSAERTGGSVSTLTIQRTQQEDSAVYLCTSSPSSYEQYFGPGTRLTVT.

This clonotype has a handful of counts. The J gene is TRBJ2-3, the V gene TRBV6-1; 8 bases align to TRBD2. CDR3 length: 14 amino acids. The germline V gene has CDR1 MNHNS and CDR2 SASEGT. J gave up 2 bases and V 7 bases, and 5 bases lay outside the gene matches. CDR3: CASNKGLVTDTQYF. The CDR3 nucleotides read TGTGCCAGCAATAAGGGACTAGTCACAGATACGCAGTATTTT.

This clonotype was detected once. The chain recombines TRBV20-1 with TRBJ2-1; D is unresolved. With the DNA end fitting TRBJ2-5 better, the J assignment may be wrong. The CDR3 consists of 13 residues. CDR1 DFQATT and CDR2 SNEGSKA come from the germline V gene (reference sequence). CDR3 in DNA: TGCAGTGCTAGGGTGGTGAACTTGGAGACCCAGTACTTC. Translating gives CSARVVNLETQYF.

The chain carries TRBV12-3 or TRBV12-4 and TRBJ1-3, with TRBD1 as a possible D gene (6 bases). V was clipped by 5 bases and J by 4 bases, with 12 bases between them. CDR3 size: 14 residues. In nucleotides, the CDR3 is TGTGCCAGCAGTCAGACCCAGGGGGGAAACACCATATATTTT. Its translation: CASSQTQGGNTIYF.

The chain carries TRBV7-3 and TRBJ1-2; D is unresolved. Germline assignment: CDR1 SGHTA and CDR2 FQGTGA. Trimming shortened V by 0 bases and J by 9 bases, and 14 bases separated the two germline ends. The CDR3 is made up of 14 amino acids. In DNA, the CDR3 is TGTGCCAGCAGCTTAACGGGCATAGTTGGGAGCTACACCTTC. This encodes CASSLTGIVGSYTF.

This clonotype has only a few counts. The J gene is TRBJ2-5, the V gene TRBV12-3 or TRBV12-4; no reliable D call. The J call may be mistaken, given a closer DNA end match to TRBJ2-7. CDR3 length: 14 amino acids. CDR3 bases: TGTGCCAGCACCACCCCTAGGGTGACCTACGAGCAGTACTTC. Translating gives CASTTPRVTYEQYF.

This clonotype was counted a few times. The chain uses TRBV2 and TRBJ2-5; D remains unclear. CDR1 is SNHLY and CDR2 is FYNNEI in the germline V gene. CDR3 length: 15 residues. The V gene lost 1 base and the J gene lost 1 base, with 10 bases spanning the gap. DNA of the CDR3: TGTGCCAGCAGTGAAGTCTTGGGATTCCAAGAGACCCAGTACTTC. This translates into CASSEVLGFQETQYF.

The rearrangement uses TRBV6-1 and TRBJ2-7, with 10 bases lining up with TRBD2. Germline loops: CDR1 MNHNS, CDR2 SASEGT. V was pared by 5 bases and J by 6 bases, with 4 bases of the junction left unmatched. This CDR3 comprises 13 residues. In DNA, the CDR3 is TGTGCCAGCAGTCGGCTAGCGGGAGTCGAGCAGTACTTC. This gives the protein CASSRLAGVEQYF.

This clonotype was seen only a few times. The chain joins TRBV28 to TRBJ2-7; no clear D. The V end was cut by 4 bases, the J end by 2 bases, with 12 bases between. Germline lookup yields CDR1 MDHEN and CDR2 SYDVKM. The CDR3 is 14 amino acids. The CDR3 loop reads CASSSEVVPYEQYF. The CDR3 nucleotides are TGTGCCAGCAGTTCCGAGGTCGTACCCTACGAGCAGTACTTC.

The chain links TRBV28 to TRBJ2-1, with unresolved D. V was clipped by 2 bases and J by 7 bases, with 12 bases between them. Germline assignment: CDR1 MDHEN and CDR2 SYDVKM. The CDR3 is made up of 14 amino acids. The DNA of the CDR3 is TGTGCCAGCAGTTTAGACGACTCCGGGAATGAGCAGTTCTTC. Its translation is CASSLDDSGNEQFF.

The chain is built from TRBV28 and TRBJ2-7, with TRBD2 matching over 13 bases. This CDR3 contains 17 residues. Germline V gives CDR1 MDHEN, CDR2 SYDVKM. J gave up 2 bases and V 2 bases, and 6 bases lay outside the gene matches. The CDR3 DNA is TGTGCCAGCAGTTTAGAGGGACTAGCGGGACGCCCCTACGAGCAGTACTTC. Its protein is CASSLEGLAGRPYEQYF. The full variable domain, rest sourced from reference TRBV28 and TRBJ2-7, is DVKVTQSSRYLVKRTGEKVFLECVQDMDHENMFWYRQDPGLGLRLIYFSYDVKMKEKGDIPEGYSVSREKKERFSLILESASTNQTSMYLCASSLEGLAGRPYEQYFGPGTRLTVT.

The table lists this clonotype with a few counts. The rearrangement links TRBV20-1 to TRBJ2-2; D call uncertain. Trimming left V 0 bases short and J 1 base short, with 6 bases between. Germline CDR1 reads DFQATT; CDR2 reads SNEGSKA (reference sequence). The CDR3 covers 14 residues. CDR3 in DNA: TGCAGTGCTAGAGATTTCGGGAACACCGGGGAGCTGTTTTTT. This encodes CSARDFGNTGELFF.

The CDR3 is CSARAAGGSYYEQYF. DNA of the CDR3: TGCAGTGCTCGAGCGGCAGGGGGATCTTACTACGAGCAGTACTTC. The rearrangement joins TRBV20-1 to TRBJ2-7; TRBD1 matches at 7 bases. Germline-derived CDR1 and CDR2 are DFQATT and SNEGSKA (reference sequence). The CDR3 covers 15 residues. J lost 3 bases, V lost 5 bases, and 13 bases had no gene match.

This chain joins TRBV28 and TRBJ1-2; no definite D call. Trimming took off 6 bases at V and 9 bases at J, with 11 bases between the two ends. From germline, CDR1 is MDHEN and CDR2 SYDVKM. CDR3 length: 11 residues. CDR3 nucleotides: TGTGCCAGCAGGCACGGTAGTAGCTACACCTTC. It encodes CASRHGSSYTF.

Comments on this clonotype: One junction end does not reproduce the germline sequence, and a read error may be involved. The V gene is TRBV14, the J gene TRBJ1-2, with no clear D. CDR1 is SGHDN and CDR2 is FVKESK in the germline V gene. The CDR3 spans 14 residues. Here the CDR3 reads CASSQRREGYDYTF. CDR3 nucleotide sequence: TGTGCCAGCAGCCAACGAAGGGAAGGCTATGACTACACCTTC.

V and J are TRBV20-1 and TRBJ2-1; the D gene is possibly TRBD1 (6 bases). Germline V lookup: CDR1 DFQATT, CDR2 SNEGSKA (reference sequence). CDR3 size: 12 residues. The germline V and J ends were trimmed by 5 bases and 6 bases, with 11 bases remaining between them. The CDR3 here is CSAQGQINEQFF. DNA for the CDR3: TGCAGTGCTCAAGGACAGATCAATGAGCAGTTCTTC.

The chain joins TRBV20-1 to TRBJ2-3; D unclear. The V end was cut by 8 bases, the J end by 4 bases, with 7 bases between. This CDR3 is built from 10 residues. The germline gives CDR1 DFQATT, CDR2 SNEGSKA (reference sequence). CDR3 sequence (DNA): TGCAGTCCCTTGGCAGATACGCAGTATTTT. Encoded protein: CSPLADTQYF.

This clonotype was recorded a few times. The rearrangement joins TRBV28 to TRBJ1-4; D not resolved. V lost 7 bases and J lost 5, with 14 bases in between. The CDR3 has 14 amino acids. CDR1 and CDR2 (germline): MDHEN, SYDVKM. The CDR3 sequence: CASIKSGINEKLFF. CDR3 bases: TGTGCCAGCATCAAGAGCGGAATAAATGAAAAACTGTTTTTT.

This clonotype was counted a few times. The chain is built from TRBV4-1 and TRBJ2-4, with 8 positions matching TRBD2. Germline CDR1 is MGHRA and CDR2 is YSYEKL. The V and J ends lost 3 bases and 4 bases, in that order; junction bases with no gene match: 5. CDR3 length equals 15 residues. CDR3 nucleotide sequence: TGCGCCAGCAGCCACGTGGGACTAGTTAAAAACATTCAGTACTTC. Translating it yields CASSHVGLVKNIQYF.

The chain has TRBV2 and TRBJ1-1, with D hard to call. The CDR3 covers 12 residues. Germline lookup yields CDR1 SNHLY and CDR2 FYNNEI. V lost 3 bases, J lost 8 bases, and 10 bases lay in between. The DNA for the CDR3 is TGTGCCAGCAGTGAGGATACACCCGAAGCTTTCTTT. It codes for CASSEDTPEAFF.

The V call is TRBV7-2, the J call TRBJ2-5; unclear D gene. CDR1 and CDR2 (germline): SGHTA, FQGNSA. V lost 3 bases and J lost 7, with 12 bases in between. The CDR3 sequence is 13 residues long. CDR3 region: CASSFTSSGTQYF. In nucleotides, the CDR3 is TGTGCCAGCAGCTTTACGTCATCGGGGACCCAGTACTTC.

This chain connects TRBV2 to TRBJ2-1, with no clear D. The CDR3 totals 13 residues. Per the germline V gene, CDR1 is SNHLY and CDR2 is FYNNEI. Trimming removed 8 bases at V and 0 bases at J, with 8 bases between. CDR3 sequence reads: CASAQASYNEQFF. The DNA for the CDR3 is TGTGCCAGCGCCCAAGCCTCCTACAATGAGCAGTTCTTC.

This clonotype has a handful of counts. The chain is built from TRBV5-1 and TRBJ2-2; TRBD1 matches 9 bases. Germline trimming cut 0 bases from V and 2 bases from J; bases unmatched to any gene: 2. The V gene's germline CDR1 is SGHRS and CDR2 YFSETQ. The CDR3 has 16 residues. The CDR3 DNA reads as TGCGCCAGCAGCTTGGGACAGGGGGGAAACACCGGGGAGCTGTTTTTT. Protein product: CASSLGQGGNTGELFF.

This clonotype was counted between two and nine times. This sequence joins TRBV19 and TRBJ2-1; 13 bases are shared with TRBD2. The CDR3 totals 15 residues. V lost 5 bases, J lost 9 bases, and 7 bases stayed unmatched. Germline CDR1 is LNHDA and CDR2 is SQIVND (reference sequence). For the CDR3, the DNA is TGTGCCAGTAGTGTTGGACTAGCGGGAGTAGTTGAGCAGTTCTTC. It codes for CASSVGLAGVVEQFF.